One sample yielded the 8 T cell receptor beta chains listed below, sequenced in a study of T cell repertoires in cytomegalovirus infection (dated by TCRdb to the late 2010s). TCRdb shows the sequencer as Illumina HiSeq 1500. The public sequencing data were trimmed at Q25 with fastp and processed into clonotypes with MiXCR by TCRdb, which kept only in-frame beta chains. Entries are consolidated by CDR3 protein sequence, retaining the most common genes and DNA. This sample holds some 700,000 distinct CDR3 sequences; around 31% were observed only once. 18% of the sample comes from the top ten. These TCRs are of unknown antigen specificity. The sample's treatment or condition label is to be understood as: in vitro stimulation with specific CMV peptide epitopes to enrich CMV-specific T cells. Specimen: cultured PBMCs, collected from culture after CMV antigen stimulation. The receptors derive from a human donor in good health (CMV status not recorded). Some clones in this sample may be carry-over from other donors' samples.

This chain joins TRBV7-2 and TRBJ1-6, with 7 bases that match TRBD1. Germline V gene sequence: CDR1 SGHTA, CDR2 FQGNSA. With 1 base clipped from V and 7 bases from J, the junction kept 7 bases outside the gene matches. The CDR3 is 16 amino acids. The CDR3 region is CASSLVAGGANSPLHF. CDR3 DNA: TGTGCCAGCAGCTTAGTTGCAGGGGGGGCCAATTCACCCCTCCACTTT.

Ten or more counts support this clonotype. In DNA form, the CDR3 reads TGTGCCAGCCTACCGGCCGGGAGGGCCGGAGATACGCAGTATTTT. It translates to CASLPAGRAGDTQYF. The chain carries TRBV7-2 and TRBJ2-3; 8 nucleotides match TRBD2. Germline loops: CDR1 SGHTA, CDR2 FQGNSA. Trimming at V came to 8 bases and at J to 5 bases, leaving 12 bases not matched to a gene. The CDR3 is 15 residues long.

This clonotype was seen many times. The V call is TRBV7-2, the J call TRBJ1-5; maybe TRBD1 (5 bases). Trimming removed 4 bases from V and 7 bases from J, with 14 bases in between. The CDR3 contains 14 residues. CDR1 is SGHTA, CDR2 FQGNSA, per germline. For the CDR3, the DNA is TGTGCCAGCAGCTATCAGGGAGGTTGGCAGCCCCAGCATTTT. It codes for CASSYQGGWQPQHF.

A few counts support this clonotype. V and J are TRBV7-8 and TRBJ1-1; the D gene is possibly TRBD1 (5 bases). Germline values: CDR1 SGHVS, CDR2 FQNEAQ. There are 14 residues in the CDR3. The V end was cut by 10 bases, the J end by 5 bases, with 20 bases between. CDR3 nucleotide sequence: TGTGCCACCGGCAGGGTAATTGTGTGGACTGAAGCTTTCTTT. Translating gives CATGRVIVWTEAFF.

The chain joins TRBV5-4 to TRBJ2-5; D is possibly TRBD1 or TRBD2 (7 bases each). With 4 bases removed from V and 5 bases from J, the gap between germline ends came to 18 bases. CDR3 length: 15 residues. Germline lookup yields CDR1 SGHNT and CDR2 YYREEE (reference sequence). CDR3 nucleotide sequence: TGTGCCAGCAGCCCAGGGGGGGCAAACGTGGAGACCCAGTACTTC. Translating it yields CASSPGGANVETQYF.

V is TRBV6-2 or TRBV6-3 and J is TRBJ2-2; 7 bases are shared with TRBD1. The CDR3 runs 15 residues. The V gene end was trimmed by 7 bases and the J gene end by 6 bases; junction bases not matched to a gene: 11. Per germline, CDR1 MNHEY and CDR2 SVGEGT. CDR3 amino acids: CASNRGGAGAGELFF. CDR3 bases: TGTGCCAGCAACAGAGGGGGCGCGGGTGCCGGGGAGCTGTTTTTT.

There are a few counts of this clonotype. The chain is built from TRBV5-1 and TRBJ1-1; 9 positions match TRBD1. Germline CDR1 is SGHRS and CDR2 is YFSETQ. This CDR3 has 14 residues. V lost 3 bases to trimming and J lost 1 base; unmatched junction nucleotides: 1. CDR3 sequence reads: CASSSDRGNTEAFF. The CDR3 region has the DNA TGCGCCAGCAGCTCGGACAGGGGGAACACTGAAGCTTTCTTT. The full variable domain, with the rest looked up from reference TRBV5-1 and TRBJ1-1, is KAGVTQTPRYLIKTRGQQVTLSCSPISGHRSVSWYQQTPGQGLQFLFEYFSETQRNKGNFPGRFSGRQFSNSRSEMNVSTLELGDSALYLCASSSDRGNTEAFFGQGTRLTVV.

The chain is built from TRBV19 and TRBJ2-3, with a possible D match to TRBD1 (5 bases). Germline V gene lookup returns CDR1 LNHDA and CDR2 SQIVND (reference sequence). V shed 7 bases and J shed 3 bases, with 11 bases lying between them. CDR3 size: 13 residues. In DNA form, the CDR3 reads TGTGCCAGTAAGGGCAGGGCAACAGATACGCAGTATTTT. Translation gives CASKGRATDTQYF.